These 31 T cell receptor beta chains were all obtained from the same sample, sequenced in a study of shared clonotypes between healthy human individuals. Using immunoSEQ multiplex PCR, the repertoire was profiled, and TCRdb retains in-frame clones only, with some absent. This sample has roughly 1,000,000 clones, with approximately 80% found just once. Material for sequencing was memory CD4+ T cells from PBMCs. This sample's subset: CD45RA-negative fraction. These receptors were taken from a man aged 18 to 29 in good health. Some clones in this sample may be carry-over from other donors' samples.

The J gene is TRBJ1-1, the V gene TRBV7-2, with TRBD1 as a possible D gene (5 bases). Germline V gives CDR1 SGHTA, CDR2 FQGNSA. The germline V and J ends were trimmed by 6 bases and 3 bases, with 23 bases remaining between them. The CDR3 loop spans 17 amino acids. The CDR3 region is CASRWGAGRLEDTEAFF. The CDR3 DNA is TGTGCCAGCAGATGGGGAGCAGGGAGGCTAGAGGACACTGAAGCTTTCTTT.

V and J are TRBV9 and TRBJ2-1; tentatively, D is TRBD2 (6 bases). The germline CDR1 and CDR2 sequences are SGDLS and YYNGEE. V dropped 5 bases and J dropped 10 bases, with 10 bases sitting between them. This CDR3 region has 11 residues. In nucleotides, the CDR3 is TGTGCCAGCAGGGGTAGCGGAGAGCAGTTCTTC. Amino acid sequence: CASRGSGEQFF.

This clone has just a few counts. The V and J genes are TRBV5-6 and TRBJ1-4; a possible D gene is TRBD1 (5 bases). The germline V and J ends were trimmed by 2 bases and 5 bases, with 13 bases remaining between them. This CDR3 comprises 15 residues. CDR1 and CDR2 from the germline V gene are SGHDT and YYEEEE. This chain's CDR3 is CASSFGGTGNEKLFF. The CDR3 DNA reads TGTGCCAGCAGCTTCGGTGGGACGGGCAATGAAAAACTGTTTTTT.

CDR3 DNA: TGTGCCACTCAGGACAGGGCAGGGGCCAACGTCCTGACTTTC. Translating it yields CATQDRAGANVLTF. The V call is TRBV19, the J call TRBJ2-6; TRBD1 agrees at 8 bases. The junction had 6 bases not matched to a gene; V was cut back by 10 bases and J by 4 bases. Germline CDR1 is LNHDA and CDR2 is SQIVND (reference sequence). The CDR3 has 14 residues.

The CDR3 nucleotides read TGTGCCTGGAGTCAGGGGCCGGGCGAGCAGTACTTC. Translation: CAWSQGPGEQYF. The chain is built from TRBV30 and TRBJ2-5, with D perhaps matching TRBD1 (6 bases). The J call is doubtful: the DNA matches TRBJ2-7 better. The CDR3 length is 12 residues. The germline V gene encodes CDR1 GTSNPN and CDR2 SVGIG (reference sequence).

V usage is TRBV5-4 and J usage is TRBJ2-2; 10 bases are a match to TRBD2. In germline, CDR1 is SGHNT, CDR2 YYREEE (reference sequence). The CDR3 loop spans 17 amino acids. The V segment lost 2 bases and the J segment 0 bases; nucleotides outside the gene matches: 4. CDR3: CASSFPTSGTNTGELFF. CDR3 nucleotide sequence: TGTGCCAGCAGCTTCCCTACTAGCGGGACGAACACCGGGGAGCTGTTTTTT.

This sequence joins TRBV28 and TRBJ1-3, with D uncertain. V was clipped by 5 bases and J by 4 bases, with 12 bases between them. This CDR3 has 14 amino acids. Per the germline V gene, CDR1 is MDHEN and CDR2 is SYDVKM. For the CDR3, the DNA is TGTGCCAGCAGTCCACCGTGGGTAGGAAACACCATATATTTT. Encoded protein: CASSPPWVGNTIYF.

The gene calls are TRBV7-2 and TRBJ2-1; D not resolved. Germline-derived CDR1 and CDR2 are SGHTA and FQGNSA. CDR3 size: 15 residues. The ends were cut back, 3 bases at V and 0 bases at J, with 9 bases in the middle. CDR3: CASSLNTYSYNEQFF. CDR3 coding DNA: TGTGCCAGCAGCTTGAATACCTACTCCTACAATGAGCAGTTCTTC.

This clone appeared many times. This CDR3 reads CASSLGGQIRHTEAFF. The CDR3 DNA reads TGTGCCAGCAGTTTGGGGGGACAGATTAGGCACACTGAAGCTTTCTTT. The gene calls are TRBV28 and TRBJ1-1, with 7 bases that match TRBD1. The germline V gene encodes CDR1 MDHEN and CDR2 SYDVKM. Unmatched junction bases numbered 10, after V lost 3 bases and J lost 3 bases. This CDR3 comprises 16 residues.

The chain employs TRBV28 and TRBJ1-2, with D perhaps matching TRBD1 (5 bases). The CDR3 loop spans 15 amino acids. Trimming removed 6 bases at V and 4 bases at J, with 18 bases between. The germline V gene encodes CDR1 MDHEN and CDR2 SYDVKM. In nucleotides, the CDR3 is TGTGCCAGCAGGGAGTCGGGCCCAGGGTCCTATGGCTACACCTTC. It is translated as CASRESGPGSYGYTF.

This clone was seen more than once but under ten times. The chain has TRBV18 and TRBJ1-1; 8 bases align to TRBD1. This CDR3 has 16 residues. V dropped 0 bases and J dropped 1; count of bases not matched to a gene: 4. CDR1 KGHSH and CDR2 LQKENI come from the germline V gene. CDR3 protein: CASSPPIGTGNTEAFF. CDR3 sequence (DNA): TGTGCCAGCTCACCACCGATTGGGACAGGGAACACTGAAGCTTTCTTT.

This chain connects TRBV28 to TRBJ1-1; the D gene is possibly TRBD1 (5 bases). V was pared by 7 bases and J by 3 bases, with 12 bases between. This CDR3 is 13 amino acids long. Germline lookup yields CDR1 MDHEN and CDR2 SYDVKM. The DNA of the CDR3 is TGTGCCAGCACCAACTGGGGGTACACTGAAGCTTTCTTT. Translated, it gives CASTNWGYTEAFF.

V is TRBV28 and J is TRBJ2-1; 7 nucleotides match TRBD2. Per germline, CDR1 MDHEN and CDR2 SYDVKM. J lost 8 bases, V lost 10 bases, and 8 bases had no gene match. The CDR3 runs to 12 residues. CDR3 in amino acids: CATCGSIDEQFF. The CDR3 bases are TGTGCCACCTGCGGGAGCATTGATGAGCAGTTCTTC. Drawing the rest from reference TRBV28 and TRBJ2-1, the complete variable domain is DVKVTQSSRYLVKRTGEKVFLECVQDMDHENMFWYRQDPGLGLRLIYFSYDVKMKEKGDIPEGYSVSREKKERFSLILESASTNQTSMYLCATCGSIDEQFFGPGTRLTVL.

The chain couples TRBV5-8 to TRBJ2-2; no clear D gene. Germline assignment: CDR1 SGHTS and CDR2 YDEGEE. The CDR3 spans 14 residues. The V end was cut by 4 bases, the J end by 2 bases, with 9 bases between. The CDR3 is CASSPRTNTGELFF. CDR3 nucleotides: TGTGCCAGCAGCCCCCGGACCAACACCGGGGAGCTGTTTTTT.

The chain employs TRBV28 and TRBJ2-6; D might be TRBD1 or TRBD2, each matching 5 bases. The CDR3 has 17 residues. V was cut by 2 bases and J by 0 bases, with 11 bases left in between. Germline V gene sequence: CDR1 MDHEN, CDR2 SYDVKM. The CDR3 region is CASSLVGRNSGANVLTF. The CDR3, as DNA: TGTGCCAGCAGTTTAGTGGGACGGAACTCTGGGGCCAACGTCCTGACTTTC.

This chain connects TRBV5-1 to TRBJ2-5; TRBD1 aligns across 7 bases. J lost 1 base, V lost 4 bases, and 4 bases had no gene match. Germline V gives CDR1 SGHRS, CDR2 YFSETQ. The CDR3 is 14 amino acids. The CDR3 coding sequence is TGCGCCAGCAGCGAAGGGACAGTCCAAGAGACCCAGTACTTC. Protein product: CASSEGTVQETQYF.

The gene calls are TRBV5-3 and TRBJ2-7; 11 nucleotides agree with TRBD1. TRBV5-3 carries the ORF label, with uncertain function. The junction had 16 bases not matched to a gene; V was cut back by 0 bases and J by 5 bases. This CDR3 region has 19 residues. The CDR3 DNA sequence: TGTGCCAGAAGCTTGGAAAAACAGGACAGGGGGCCCCAGGGCCACGAGCAGTACTTC. It yields the protein CARSLEKQDRGPQGHEQYF.

DNA of the CDR3: TGCGCCAGCAGCTCCGTTAAGCGAGAGGGTCGGCAAGAGACCCAGTACTTC. This codes for CASSSVKREGRQETQYF. The rearrangement joins TRBV5-1 to TRBJ2-5; perhaps TRBD2 as D (5 bases). The CDR3 loop spans 17 amino acids. Per germline, CDR1 SGHRS and CDR2 YFSETQ. Trimming removed 3 bases at V and 2 bases at J, with 20 bases between.

The table lists this clone with a few counts. This chain uses TRBV30 with TRBJ2-5; TRBD1 matches 8 bases. Germline CDR1 GTSNPN, CDR2 SVGIG (reference sequence). V was clipped by 3 bases and J by 8 bases; unmatched bases: 5. The CDR3 contains 12 residues. The CDR3: CAWRPGQATQYF. CDR3 DNA sequence: TGTGCCTGGAGACCGGGACAGGCCACCCAGTACTTC.

The genes are TRBV5-6 and TRBJ2-7; no definite D call. Trimming removed 1 base at V and 0 bases at J, with 17 bases between. This CDR3 is 17 amino acids long. The germline gives CDR1 SGHDT, CDR2 YYEEEE. CDR3: CASSLFGWTGSSYEQYF. CDR3 in DNA: TGTGCCAGCAGCTTGTTTGGATGGACGGGCAGCTCCTACGAGCAGTACTTC. Full variable domain (outside the CDR3, taken from reference TRBV5-6 and TRBJ2-7): DAGVTQSPTHLIKTRGQQVTLRCSPKSGHDTVSWYQQALGQGPQFIFQYYEEEERQRGNFPDRFSGHQFPNYSSELNVNALLLGDSALYLCASSLFGWTGSSYEQYFGPGTRLTVT.

The rearrangement uses TRBV20-1 and TRBJ2-7; D may be TRBD2 (5 bases). In germline, CDR1 is DFQATT, CDR2 SNEGSKA (reference sequence). There are 11 residues in the CDR3. Deletions cut 4 bases from V and 4 bases from J, with 8 bases between. CDR3 bases: TGCAGTGCTAAGGAGGCTTACGAGCAGTACTTC. This sequence encodes CSAKEAYEQYF.

The chain recombines TRBV28 with TRBJ2-3; a weak D match, TRBD1 (6 bases). Between the trimmed V and J ends, which lost 3 bases and 8 bases, there was a span of 12 bases. CDR3 length: 13 residues. Germline V CDR1 and CDR2: MDHEN, SYDVKM. CDR3 residues: CASSFGQQGTQYF. The CDR3 DNA sequence: TGTGCCAGCAGTTTTGGCCAACAGGGTACGCAGTATTTT.

This chain connects TRBV9 to TRBJ2-1; TRBD2 aligns across 9 bases. CDR3 length: 16 residues. Germline loops: CDR1 SGDLS, CDR2 YYNGEE. With 5 bases clipped from V and 7 bases from J, the junction kept 13 bases outside the gene matches. CDR3 sequence (DNA): TGTGCCAGCAGTGCCCTCCCAGGACTAGCGAAAAATGAGCAGTTCTTC. It encodes CASSALPGLAKNEQFF. The entire variable domain, with the rest obtained from reference TRBV9 and TRBJ2-1, is as follows: DSGVTQTPKHLITATGQRVTLRCSPRSGDLSVYWYQQSLDQGLQFLIQYYNGEERAKGNILERFSAQQFPDLHSELNLSSLELGDSALYFCASSALPGLAKNEQFFGPGTRLTVL.

The chain has TRBV28 and TRBJ1-5, with 7 bases that match TRBD1. Trimming at V came to 6 bases and at J to 5 bases, leaving 4 bases not matched to a gene. Germline CDR1 MDHEN, CDR2 SYDVKM. CDR3 length: 13 amino acids. The CDR3 here is CASRDTGDQPQHF. Written as DNA, the CDR3 is TGTGCCAGCAGGGATACAGGGGATCAGCCCCAGCATTTT.

The chain has TRBV11-3 and TRBJ2-1, with TRBD1 as a possible D gene (6 bases). V was trimmed by 8 bases and J by 2 bases, leaving 16 bases between them. Germline V gene data show CDR1 as SGHNT and CDR2 as YENEEA. The CDR3 length is 15 residues. CDR3 residues: CASGTGSPAYNEQFF. The CDR3 DNA is TGTGCCAGCGGAACAGGGTCCCCAGCCTACAATGAGCAGTTCTTC.

The chain joins TRBV4-1 to TRBJ2-2; TRBD1 matches 9 bases. Germline lookup yields CDR1 MGHRA and CDR2 YSYEKL. V shed 2 bases and J 5 bases; nucleotides not matched to a gene: 6. The CDR3 length is 16 residues. The CDR3 sequence is CASSQWDRDRTGELFF. CDR3 sequence (DNA): TGCGCCAGCAGCCAATGGGACAGGGACCGAACCGGGGAGCTGTTTTTT.

This clone was counted a few times. The chain couples TRBV10-3 to TRBJ2-7, with D unclear. Trimming stripped 2 bases from V and 7 bases from J, with 15 bases between. Germline loops: CDR1 ENHRY, CDR2 SYGVKD. The CDR3 is 14 amino acids. The CDR3 here is CAISEGGFQGEQYF. CDR3 sequence (DNA): TGTGCCATCAGTGAGGGCGGCTTCCAAGGGGAGCAGTACTTC.

The rearrangement joins TRBV5-1 to TRBJ2-5; D is tentatively TRBD1 or TRBD2 (5 bases each). Trimming took off 1 base at V and 5 bases at J, with 12 bases between the two ends. CDR3 length equals 14 residues. CDR1 is SGHRS and CDR2 is YFSETQ in the germline V gene. CDR3 coding DNA: TGCGCCAGCAGCTTGTCCCCGGGACGTGAGACCCAGTACTTC. It yields the protein CASSLSPGRETQYF.

The rearrangement links TRBV10-3 to TRBJ1-4; 7 nucleotides match TRBD1. The CDR3 length is 15 residues. CDR1 and CDR2 (germline): ENHRY, SYGVKD. Trimming cost V 0 bases and J 8 bases; bases outside gene matches: 6. This CDR3 is CAISESRTGYEKLFF. CDR3 nucleotide sequence: TGTGCCATCAGTGAGTCCAGGACAGGATACGAAAAACTGTTTTTT.

The J gene is TRBJ2-7, the V gene TRBV5-4; TRBD2 matches 7 bases. CDR3 length: 14 residues. The germline gives CDR1 SGHNT, CDR2 YYREEE (reference sequence). V lost 9 bases, J lost 6 bases, and 15 bases stayed unmatched. CDR3: CATRAAGPRGEQYF. The CDR3 DNA follows: TGTGCCACCAGAGCAGCGGGACCAAGGGGCGAGCAGTACTTC.

The rearrangement links TRBV9 to TRBJ2-7; D is uncertain. V lost 1 base to trimming and J lost 1 base, with 9 bases between them. This CDR3 is 14 amino acids long. CDR1 is SGDLS and CDR2 is YYNGEE in the germline V gene. The CDR3 region is CASSVTSLSYEQYF. CDR3 coding DNA: TGTGCCAGCAGCGTAACCAGTCTATCCTACGAGCAGTACTTC.